This TCR beta chain emerged from a study of cytotoxic CD8 clonotypes in ibrutinib-treated CLL. Germline CDR1 and CDR2: SGHNT and YYREEE (reference sequence). The trim removed 4 bases at V and 1 base at J, leaving 3 bases unmatched. The CDR3 totals 14 residues. The method was immunoSEQ multiplex PCR; TCRdb's version includes in-frame clones alone and lacks a portion of them. The sample consists of some 150,000 clones, more than 75% of them appearing once. This sequence was found in a human donor with chronic lymphocytic leukemia. This specimen was PBMCs, taken after 36 months of ibrutinib treatment. This rearrangement joins TRBV5-4 to TRBJ2-7; 9 nucleotides match TRBD2. CDR3 bases: TGTGCCAGCAGCCTTAGCGGGGGATCCTACGAGCAGTACTTC. It is translated as CASSLSGGSYEQYF.